One sample yielded the 19 T cell receptor beta chains listed below, sequenced in a study of shared clonotypes between healthy human individuals. TCRdb keeps only in-frame clones here, not all; method: immunoSEQ multiplex PCR. Among over 2 million clones listed, approximately 95% were seen once. The specimen sequenced was naive CD4+ T cells sorted from blood. The subset here: CD45RA+ positively selected. Receptors originate from a man aged 18 to 30 in good health.

The rearrangement joins TRBV5-1 to TRBJ2-1; the D gene is possibly TRBD1 (5 bases). V lost 0 bases and J lost 8, with 9 bases in between. The CDR3 extends over 13 amino acids. Germline V lookup: CDR1 SGHRS, CDR2 YFSETQ. CDR3 sequence (DNA): TGCGCCAGCAGCTTGGACAAGGGGTATGAGCAGTTCTTC. This sequence encodes CASSLDKGYEQFF. The variable domain in full, completed from reference TRBV5-1 and TRBJ2-1, reads KAGVTQTPRYLIKTRGQQVTLSCSPISGHRSVSWYQQTPGQGLQFLFEYFSETQRNKGNFPGRFSGRQFSNSRSEMNVSTLELGDSALYLCASSLDKGYEQFFGPGTRLTVL.

CDR3: CAISTGQVGSGDTQYF. In DNA form, the CDR3 reads TGTGCCATCAGCACCGGACAGGTCGGGTCGGGAGATACGCAGTATTTT. The gene calls are TRBV10-3 and TRBJ2-3, with 7 bases fitting TRBD1. CDR3 length equals 16 residues. Per germline, CDR1 ENHRY and CDR2 SYGVKD. The V gene end was trimmed by 6 bases and the J gene end by 5 bases; junction bases not matched to a gene: 14.

The chain uses TRBV2 and TRBJ1-1; tentative D call: TRBD1 (5 bases). The CDR3 extends over 13 amino acids. V lost 7 bases and J 7 bases, leaving 16 bases between the germline ends. Germline V gives CDR1 SNHLY, CDR2 FYNNEI. CDR3 sequence reads: CASTVTQGGEAFF. The CDR3 DNA sequence: TGTGCCAGCACGGTTACTCAGGGCGGTGAAGCTTTCTTT. Drawing the rest from reference TRBV2 and TRBJ1-1, the complete variable domain is EPEVTQTPSHQVTQMGQEVILRCVPISNHLYFYWYRQILGQKVEFLVSFYNNEISEKSEIFDDQFSVERPDGSNFTLKIRSTKLEDSAMYFCASTVTQGGEAFFGQGTRLTVV.

The rearrangement uses TRBV5-1 and TRBJ1-1, with 9 bases matching TRBD1. V trimming: 4 bases; J trimming: 1 base; junction bases outside the gene matches: 14. CDR1 and CDR2 from the germline V gene are SGHRS and YFSETQ. The CDR3 extends over 18 amino acids. The CDR3, as DNA: TGCGCCAGCAGCATATACGGACAGGGGAGGGGACCGAACACTGAAGCTTTCTTT. Its translation: CASSIYGQGRGPNTEAFF.

The chain joins TRBV4-1 to TRBJ2-7; 12 bases are a match to TRBD2. CDR3 size: 16 residues. J was trimmed by 2 bases and V by 1 base; bases with no gene match: 3. Germline V gene sequence: CDR1 MGHRA, CDR2 YSYEKL. CDR3: CASSQVTSGGTYEQYF. CDR3 in DNA: TGCGCCAGCAGCCAAGTTACTAGCGGGGGGACCTACGAGCAGTACTTC.

The V call is TRBV7-2, the J call TRBJ2-7, with TRBD1 matching over 7 bases. CDR3 length: 13 amino acids. Germline-derived CDR1 and CDR2 are SGHTA and FQGNSA. V shed 6 bases and J 0 bases; nucleotides not matched to a gene: 2. The chain's CDR3 is CASRTGSSYEQYF. CDR3 in DNA: TGTGCCAGCAGGACAGGGAGCTCCTACGAGCAGTACTTC.

The chain recombines TRBV13 with TRBJ2-6, with TRBD1 as a possible D gene (6 bases). V lost 5 bases and J 0 bases, leaving 20 bases between the germline ends. Germline CDR1 reads PRHDT; CDR2 reads FYEKMQ (reference sequence). The CDR3 consists of 19 residues. The CDR3 reads CASSIISGHPSSGANVLTF. The CDR3 DNA follows: TGTGCCAGCAGCATCATTTCGGGACACCCGAGCTCTGGGGCCAACGTCCTGACTTTC.

As for this clone: Other DNA sequences of this sample code for an identical CDR3. The CDR3 reads CASSSDRGNEKLFF. CDR3 DNA sequence: TGTGCCAGCAGCTCGGACAGGGGGAATGAAAAACTGTTTTTT. This rearrangement joins TRBV7-2 to TRBJ1-4; TRBD1 agrees at 10 bases. Per germline, CDR1 SGHTA and CDR2 FQGNSA. V was clipped by 4 bases and J by 5 bases; unmatched bases: 1. The CDR3 length is 14 residues.

This chain joins TRBV5-4 and TRBJ2-1; unclear D gene. The CDR3 runs 15 residues. Germline V gene sequence: CDR1 SGHNT, CDR2 YYREEE (reference sequence). Trimming cost V 4 bases and J 4 bases, with 15 bases left between them. The CDR3 nucleotides read TGTGCCAGCAGCCCATCGGCACAAACGTACAATGAGCAGTTCTTC. The encoded protein is CASSPSAQTYNEQFF.

The chain recombines TRBV10-2 with TRBJ1-1; TRBD1 is a possible D gene (5 bases). The V and J ends lost 4 bases and 10 bases respectively, with 19 bases between them. This CDR3 spans 14 amino acids. CDR1 and CDR2 from the germline V gene are WSHSY and SAAADI. CDR3: CASSGSLGPYSAFF. In nucleotides, the CDR3 is TGCGCCAGCAGTGGGTCGTTGGGACCCTATTCAGCTTTCTTT.

This clone has just a few counts. J is TRBJ2-5 and V is TRBV6-1; a possible D gene is TRBD1 (5 bases). The V gene's germline CDR1 is MNHNS and CDR2 SASEGT. The CDR3 covers 12 residues. Trimming stripped 4 bases from V and 6 bases from J, with 9 bases between. CDR3 nucleotide sequence: TGTGCCAGCAGTGCGGACACAAAGACCCAGTACTTC. Protein product: CASSADTKTQYF.

Of note for this clone: A much larger clone differs by one base, so this may be a read error. V and J are TRBV6-1 and TRBJ2-5; D call uncertain. The CDR3 loop spans 12 amino acids. The V and J ends lost 6 bases and 1 base respectively, with 6 bases between them. Germline V gives CDR1 MNHNS, CDR2 SASEGT. The CDR3 DNA reads TGTGCCAGCAGCCTGCTCCAAGAGACCCAGTACTTC. Its translation is CASSLLQETQYF.

The gene calls are TRBV19 and TRBJ1-5, with 10 nucleotides matching TRBD1. CDR3 length equals 14 residues. Germline lookup yields CDR1 LNHDA and CDR2 SQIVND (reference sequence). V trimming: 9 bases; J trimming: 4 bases; junction bases outside the gene matches: 6. The CDR3 loop reads CASGDRGINQPQHF. The CDR3 nucleotides read TGTGCCAGCGGGGACAGGGGTATAAATCAGCCCCAGCATTTT.

V gene TRBV27 combines with J gene TRBJ2-7, with 12 bases matching TRBD2. In germline, CDR1 is MNHEY, CDR2 SMNVEV (reference sequence). The CDR3 loop spans 15 amino acids. Trimming at V came to 6 bases and at J to 5 bases, leaving 8 bases not matched to a gene. The CDR3 nucleotides are TGTGCCAGCAGAAAGACTAGCGGGAGATTTAACGAGCAGTACTTC. This gives the protein CASRKTSGRFNEQYF.

CDR3 loop: CASSPLGDRATYEQYF. The DNA for the CDR3 is TGTGCCAGCAGTCCGCTCGGGGACAGGGCAACCTACGAGCAGTACTTC. The V and J genes are TRBV27 and TRBJ2-7; 9 bases fit TRBD1. The ends lost 5 bases at V and 2 bases at J; junction bases unmatched: 10. CDR3 size: 16 residues. Germline CDR1 MNHEY, CDR2 SMNVEV (reference sequence).

In this sample, this clone turned up once. In the same sample, other DNA sequences code for this CDR3. V usage is TRBV28 and J usage is TRBJ1-5; tentative D call: TRBD1 (5 bases). This CDR3 has 14 amino acids. V was clipped by 6 bases and J by 6 bases, with 15 bases between them. Germline CDR1 MDHEN, CDR2 SYDVKM. The CDR3 here is CASSRGGAGQPQHF. CDR3 sequence (DNA): TGTGCCAGCAGCCGCGGAGGGGCCGGTCAGCCCCAGCATTTT. Complete variable domain (other parts from reference TRBV28 and TRBJ1-5): DVKVTQSSRYLVKRTGEKVFLECVQDMDHENMFWYRQDPGLGLRLIYFSYDVKMKEKGDIPEGYSVSREKKERFSLILESASTNQTSMYLCASSRGGAGQPQHFGDGTRLSIL.

This clone was counted once. A read error may explain this, as a much larger clone is one base away. The chain is built from TRBV2 and TRBJ1-6; D is ambiguous. Trimming removed 4 bases from V and 0 bases from J, with 7 bases in between. This CDR3 is built from 15 residues. CDR1 is SNHLY, CDR2 FYNNEI, per germline. The CDR3 here is CASSVDSSYNSPLHF. The CDR3 DNA is TGTGCCAGCAGTGTAGATAGCTCCTATAATTCACCCCTCCACTTT.

V usage is TRBV6-6 and J usage is TRBJ2-1; perhaps TRBD2 as D (6 bases). Trimming shortened V by 4 bases and J by 9 bases, and 7 bases separated the two germline ends. This CDR3 comprises 11 residues. From germline, CDR1 is MNHNY and CDR2 SVGAGI (reference sequence). The CDR3: CASSSGVEQFF. The CDR3 DNA reads as TGTGCCAGCAGTTCGGGGGTTGAGCAGTTCTTC.

This clone was observed a single time. The V and J genes are TRBV30 and TRBJ2-3; no clear D gene. The CDR3 has 12 residues. Trimming took 1 base from V and 4 from J, leaving 6 bases between them. Germline V gene lookup returns CDR1 GTSNPN and CDR2 SVGIG (reference sequence). CDR3 region: CAWSDSSDTQYF. CDR3 nucleotides: TGTGCCTGGAGTGACAGTTCAGATACGCAGTATTTT.